Reported below is one T cell receptor beta chain. A clone one base away is much larger, so this may be a read error. CDR3 length equals 14 residues. The germline gives CDR1 MDHEN, CDR2 SYDVKM. The record originates from a study of T cells in Graves' hyperthyroidism and ophthalmopathy. Researchers amplified the TCR beta CDR3 regions from RNA transcripts. The HTBI primer set was used in a first-round RT-PCR of the TCR CDR3. One entry per CDR3 protein, called by TCRdb with MiXCR from the multiplex PCR reads. The data show around 490,000 distinct CDR3 sequences, just under 20% seen once. The source of this sequence is a man aged 40-55 years with Graves' ophthalmopathy. The chain carries TRBV28 and TRBJ2-1; a possible D gene is TRBD2 (5 bases). Sequencing input: blood. The CDR3 spells CASSGGPVGNGQFF. For the CDR3, the DNA is TGTGCCTCCTCGGGCGGGCCCGTGGGCAATGGGCAGTTCTTC.